This TCR beta chain derives from a study of T cell responses to AZD1222 COVID-19 vaccine. Profiling relied on immunoSEQ multiplex PCR, and the TCRdb table lists in-frame clones only, not all of them. Here the sample spans about 86,000 clones, about 86% being singletons. Whole-study results and caveats: Regions left unmutated in variants are reportedly the target of nearly half of spike-specific TCRs. With two AZD1222 doses given, Spike-specific TCR breadth and depth both rose. Most donors were white British, females outnumbered males, and clonal diversity was possibly underestimated.

V was pared by 0 bases and J by 6 bases, with 11 bases between. Looked up from germline, CDR1 is KGHSH and CDR2 is LQKENI. This CDR3 has 15 amino acids. Note on this clone: Its specificity is unknown.

Sequencing used peripheral blood, obtained on day 0 of MenACWY control vaccination. The sequence derives from an adult in good health. The V and J genes are TRBV18 and TRBJ2-2; tentatively, D is TRBD1 or TRBD2 (5 bases each). The CDR3, as DNA: TGTGCCAGCTCACCACCGAACCGGGGCTCCGGGGAGCTGTTTTTT. Its protein product is CASSPPNRGSGELFF. Full variable domain (remainder filled in from reference TRBV18 and TRBJ2-2): NAGVMQNPRHLVRRRGQEARLRCSPMKGHSHVYWYRQLPEEGLKFMVYLQKENIIDESGMPKERFSAEFPKEGPSILRIQQVVRGDSAAYFCASSPPNRGSGELFFGEGSRLTVL.